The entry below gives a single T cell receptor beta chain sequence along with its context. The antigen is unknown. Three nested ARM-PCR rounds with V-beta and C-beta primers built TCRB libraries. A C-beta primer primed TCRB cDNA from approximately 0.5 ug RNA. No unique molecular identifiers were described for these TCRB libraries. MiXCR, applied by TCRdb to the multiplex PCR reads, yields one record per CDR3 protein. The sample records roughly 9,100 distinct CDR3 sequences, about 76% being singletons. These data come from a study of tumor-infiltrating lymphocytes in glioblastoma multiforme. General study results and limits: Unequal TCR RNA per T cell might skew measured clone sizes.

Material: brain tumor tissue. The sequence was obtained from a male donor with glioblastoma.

The chain's CDR3 is CASSLGLGGYEQYF. The CDR3 DNA follows: TGCGCCAGCAGCCTCGGGCTTGGGGGGTACGAGCAGTACTTC. The J gene is TRBJ2-7, the V gene TRBV4-3; D is perhaps TRBD2 (6 bases). Trimming took 4 bases from V and 4 from J, leaving 14 bases between them. Germline V lookup: CDR1 LGHNA, CDR2 YSLEER. The CDR3 consists of 14 residues.